Below, 19 T cell receptor beta chains from the same sample are listed, as sequenced in a study of tumor-infiltrating lymphocytes in primary liver carcinoma. The study extracted blood RNA from unsorted whole blood and also extracted germline DNA. The investigators made TCR beta cDNA from approximately 0.5 ug total RNA, using a constant-region primer. Investigators got TCR beta libraries out of three nested multiplex PCR rounds, done with slightly modified ARM-PCR. Use of TRBV1-TRBV30 forward primers with a C-beta reverse primer characterized the first two PCR rounds, which lasted around 11 cycles each. MiXCR, applied by TCRdb to the multiplex PCR reads, yields one record per CDR3 protein. The repertoire holds 250,000 to 350,000 distinct CDR3 sequences, with 45% to 70% as singletons. The specimen was peripheral blood. The origin of the receptors is a woman in her twenties or thirties with primary liver carcinoma and hepatitis B virus infection.

There are a few counts of this clonotype. This chain joins TRBV28 and TRBJ2-7, with 9 bases matching TRBD1. The V gene end was trimmed by 5 bases and the J gene end by 3 bases; junction bases not matched to a gene: 5. This CDR3 region has 14 residues. Germline CDR1 MDHEN, CDR2 SYDVKM. The CDR3 spells CASSPRQGVYEQYF. The DNA for the CDR3 is TGTGCCAGCAGTCCCCGACAGGGGGTCTACGAGCAGTACTTC.

The chain carries TRBV7-9 and TRBJ1-5; 7 bases are a match to TRBD1. J was trimmed by 4 bases and V by 5 bases; bases with no gene match: 11. Germline CDR1 is SEHNR and CDR2 is FQNEAQ (reference sequence). This CDR3 is 16 amino acids long. CDR3 coding DNA: TGTGCCAGCAGCCGAGGAGCGGGACAGCTAAATCAGCCCCAGCATTTT. It specifies CASSRGAGQLNQPQHF. The full variable domain, rest sourced from reference TRBV7-9 and TRBJ1-5, is DTGVSQNPRHKITKRGQNVTFRCDPISEHNRLYWYRQTLGQGPEFLTYFQNEAQLEKSRLLSDRFSAERPKGSFSTLEIQRTEQGDSAMYLCASSRGAGQLNQPQHFGDGTRLSIL.

A remark on this clonotype: A read error may explain this, as a much larger clone is one base away. The chain has TRBV12-3 or TRBV12-4 and TRBJ2-3; TRBD2 might be the D (5 bases). The CDR3 has 15 amino acids. Trimming shortened V by 5 bases and J by 1 base, and 13 bases separated the two germline ends. The CDR3 here is CASSVPSFGTDTQYF. The CDR3 DNA reads TGTGCCAGCAGTGTCCCTAGCTTCGGCACAGATACGCAGTATTTT.

The chain has TRBV6-5 and TRBJ1-4, with 7 bases lining up with TRBD1. Germline CDR1 and CDR2: MNHEY and SVGAGI. The V segment lost 6 bases and the J segment 8 bases; nucleotides outside the gene matches: 9. The CDR3 has 14 amino acids. The CDR3 reads CASRSDRVKEKLFF. DNA for the CDR3: TGTGCCAGCAGATCTGACAGGGTAAAAGAAAAACTGTTTTTT.

In its sample, this clonotype was seen a few times. The chain links TRBV6-2 or TRBV6-3 to TRBJ1-5; a possible D gene is TRBD1 (6 bases). Germline V gene sequence: CDR1 MNHEY, CDR2 SVGEGT. The CDR3 has 14 residues. V gave up 7 bases and J gave up 4 bases, with 14 bases separating them. This CDR3 is CASTSTGSNQPQHF. The CDR3 DNA is TGTGCCAGCACCTCAACAGGGTCGAATCAGCCCCAGCATTTT.

The chain has TRBV13 and TRBJ2-7; a possible D gene is TRBD2 (5 bases). Germline CDR1 is PRHDT and CDR2 is FYEKMQ (reference sequence). Trimming removed 5 bases from V and 2 bases from J, with 13 bases in between. CDR3 length: 14 amino acids. CDR3 region: CASSSVGRAYEQYF. CDR3 sequence (DNA): TGTGCCAGCAGCAGTGTCGGGCGGGCCTACGAGCAGTACTTC.

With regard to this clonotype: One end of the junction is discordant with germline, which a read error may explain. V and J are TRBV4-1 and TRBJ1-2, with D uncertain. In germline, CDR1 is MGHRA, CDR2 YSYEKL. CDR3 length: 14 amino acids. The CDR3 region is CASSQGGRSYAYTF. For the CDR3, the DNA is TGCGCCAGCAGCCAAGGTGGGAGGTCCTATGCCTACACCTTC.

Details on this clonotype: The final CDR3 position lacks the conserved phenylalanine or tryptophan, pointing to a likely read error. This sequence joins TRBV6-2 or TRBV6-3 and TRBJ2-7, with 9 bases matching TRBD2. CDR3 length equals 15 residues. Germline trimming cut 4 bases from V and 5 bases from J; bases unmatched to any gene: 9. Germline-derived CDR1 and CDR2 are MNHEY and SVGEGT. CDR3 loop: CASSFRGRAVDEQYL. In DNA form, the CDR3 reads TGTGCCAGCAGTTTCCGCGGGAGGGCCGTCGACGAGCAGTACCTC.

This clonotype has just a few counts. The J gene is TRBJ2-1, the V gene TRBV29-1; D may be TRBD2 (6 bases). Germline V gene lookup returns CDR1 SQVTM and CDR2 ANQGSEA. The length of the CDR3 is 17 residues. V was pared by 0 bases and J by 8 bases, with 23 bases between. The CDR3 protein is CSVEDGNPGTAGYEQFF. CDR3 in DNA: TGCAGCGTTGAAGATGGGAACCCCGGGACTGCGGGCTATGAGCAGTTCTTC.

Remarks on this clonotype: A single base separates this from a much larger clone, so it may be a read error. The CDR3 DNA sequence: TGTGCCAGCAGTTACGGGGCTAGCGGGAGGAACGAGCAGTACTTC. Translation gives CASSYGASGRNEQYF. The rearrangement links TRBV6-2 or TRBV6-3 to TRBJ2-7, with TRBD2 matching 11 bases. Looked up from germline, CDR1 is MNHEY and CDR2 is SVGEGT. This CDR3 region has 15 residues. V shed 2 bases, J shed 5 bases, and the junction held 5 bases outside the gene matches.

This clonotype showed up just once. This chain joins TRBV6-2 or TRBV6-3 and TRBJ1-4, with D possibly matching TRBD1 (5 bases). Deletions cut 7 bases from V and 8 bases from J, with 17 bases between. The CDR3 spans 14 residues. In germline, CDR1 is MNHEY, CDR2 SVGEGT. The chain's CDR3 is CASNYWTLGEKLFF. In nucleotides, the CDR3 is TGTGCCAGCAATTATTGGACACTGGGGGAAAAACTGTTTTTT.

Notes on this clonotype: The junction and the germline gene differ at one end; a read error may be behind it. The chain has TRBV4-2 and TRBJ1-2, with a possible D match to TRBD1 (5 bases). Germline V lookup: CDR1 LGHNA, CDR2 YNFKEQ. This CDR3 spans 14 amino acids. The CDR3 is CASNPLGDPYGYTF. The CDR3 nucleotides read TGTGCCAGCAACCCCCTCGGGGACCCCTATGGTTACACCTTC.

The chain combines TRBV6-6 with TRBJ2-1, with D hard to call. Germline CDR1 MNHNY, CDR2 SVGAGI (reference sequence). Trimming removed 7 bases at V and 4 bases at J, with 8 bases between. The CDR3 sequence is 12 residues long. The DNA of the CDR3 is TGTGCCAGCAATCACGGTTACAATGAGCAGTTCTTC. Its protein product is CASNHGYNEQFF.

Turning to this clonotype: A read error may explain this, as a much larger clone is one base away. This CDR3 is missing its conserved last phenylalanine or tryptophan, likely due to a read error. The chain couples TRBV29-1 to TRBJ2-5; D not certain. The ends were cut back, 0 bases at V and 1 base at J, with 9 bases in the middle. CDR1 and CDR2 from the germline V gene are SQVTM and ANQGSEA. The CDR3 totals 14 residues. The CDR3 loop reads CSVEEGSFQETQYL. The CDR3 bases are TGCAGCGTTGAAGAGGGCAGCTTCCAAGAGACCCAGTACCTC.

In regard to this clonotype: At one end the junction does not follow the germline gene, possibly because of a read error. The V gene is TRBV12-3 or TRBV12-4, the J gene TRBJ1-4; D is undetermined. This CDR3 has 13 residues. The CDR3, as DNA: TGTGCCAGCTCCCCCGGGAGAAATGAAAAACTGTTATTT. It yields the protein CASSPGRNEKLLF.

This clonotype was observed a few times. V gene TRBV6-1 combines with J gene TRBJ2-3, with TRBD2 as a possible D gene (5 bases). Germline V CDR1 and CDR2: MNHNS, SASEGT. This CDR3 has 14 amino acids. V was pared by 7 bases and J by 2 bases, with 13 bases between. CDR3 DNA: TGTGCCAGCACGGGGTACTCTCTCACAGATACGCAGTATTTT. This encodes CASTGYSLTDTQYF.

The genes are TRBV30 and TRBJ1-2; possibly TRBD1 for D (5 bases). The CDR3 covers 13 residues. V was shortened by 0 bases and J by 7 bases, with 12 bases between the two germline ends. Germline CDR1 and CDR2: GTSNPN and SVGIG (reference sequence). This chain's CDR3 is CAWSVGTRSGYTF. In nucleotides, the CDR3 is TGTGCCTGGAGTGTCGGGACGCGTAGTGGCTACACCTTC.

The chain joins TRBV6-5 to TRBJ2-7; perhaps TRBD2 as D (5 bases). The V end was cut by 0 bases, the J end by 2 bases, with 11 bases between. There are 15 residues in the CDR3. Germline assignment: CDR1 MNHEY and CDR2 SVGAGI. CDR3 region: CASSYSRTYPYEQYF. CDR3 in DNA: TGTGCCAGCAGTTACTCGAGGACTTATCCCTACGAGCAGTACTTC.

Concerning this clonotype itself: This clone may be a read error of a much larger clone one base away. This rearrangement joins TRBV29-1 to TRBJ2-1; a possible D gene is TRBD2 (5 bases). This CDR3 spans 14 amino acids. Between the trimmed V and J ends, which lost 4 bases and 9 bases, there was a span of 19 bases. Germline CDR1 SQVTM, CDR2 ANQGSEA. CDR3 protein: CSVAPIRESGEQFF. The CDR3 DNA is TGCAGCGTTGCCCCGATTAGGGAGTCGGGTGAGCAGTTCTTC.